This T cell receptor (beta chain) was identified in a study of blood T cell repertoires in COVID-19. Study background: Sites in the United States, Italy and Spain provided acute and convalescent COVID-19 samples. PBMCs, B-cell-depleted T cells, or T cells provided the cDNA or gDNA that made up the material.

From germline, CDR1 is KGHSH and CDR2 LQKENI. The CDR3 runs 15 residues. With 5 bases removed from V and 3 bases from J, the gap between germline ends came to 16 bases. Per the authors' pipeline: From reference gene primer amplification, estimates of nucleated cell counts were derived. Libraries were prepared by immunoSEQ multiplex PCR; TCRdb keeps only in-frame clonotypes and omits some of them. From that table come the V and J calls and clone size; the DNA was used to work out D and trimming. The sample yields 140,000 to 150,000 clones, over 80% seen once. This clone has only one observation. V and J are TRBV18 and TRBJ1-2, with a possible D match to TRBD1 (6 bases). Sequenced input: peripheral blood. This receptor was taken from a woman in her forties or fifties with acute or convalescent COVID-19. CDR3 sequence: CASSTTDSGHYGYTF. CDR3 in DNA: TGTGCCAGCTCAACTACGGACAGTGGGCACTATGGCTACACCTTC.